This T cell receptor beta chain was profiled in a study of cytomegalovirus exposure and HLA in healthy donors. Whole-study results and caveats: When analyzed later, a missense DCLRE1C variant was found to be linked to TCR beta V- and J-gene trimming.

The PCR used 60 Vbeta and 13 Jbeta primers. Profiled with immunoSEQ multiplex PCR; TCRdb holds only in-frame clones, not every one. Seen in this sample are 100,000 to 150,000 clones; the ten most common clones hold about 1.4%. Though nominally healthy at sampling, donors likely had unrecorded immune exposures. Trimming left V 2 bases short and J 1 base short, with 11 bases between. CDR3 length: 15 residues. Germline loops: CDR1 MNHEY, CDR2 SVGAGI. In the case of this clone: Its antigen is unknown.

This clonotype originated in a woman aged 40-49 years in good health and CMV-seronegative. The rearrangement uses TRBV6-5 and TRBJ1-1, with D possibly matching TRBD1 (5 bases). Sequencing used PBMCs. The CDR3 sequence: CASSYGGAGNTEAFF. Written as DNA, the CDR3 is TGTGCCAGCAGTTACGGAGGGGCAGGGAACACTGAAGCTTTCTTT.